This T cell receptor beta chain comes out of a study of T cells after yellow fever vaccination. TCRdb reprocessed the 5' RACE reads with MiXCR, giving one entry per CDR3 protein. The table lists some 240,000 distinct CDR3 sequences, about 5.2% of them singletons. The germline V gene encodes CDR1 KGHDR and CDR2 SFDVKD. V was pared by 7 bases and J by 0 bases, with 6 bases between. The CDR3 covers 13 residues. The J gene is TRBJ1-5, the V gene TRBV24-1; D gene unclear. This TCR was recovered from a man aged 18 to 35 who received the YFV17D yellow fever vaccine. Specimen: CD4+ T cells sorted from PBMCs, collected on the day of the yellow fever booster vaccination. DNA for the CDR3: TGTGCCACCAGGGCAGATAGCAATCAGCCCCAGCATTTT. This encodes CATRADSNQPQHF.